Described below is a single T cell receptor (beta chain) sequence and its context. PCR employed 60 Vbeta and 13 Jbeta primers. Method: immunoSEQ multiplex PCR; TCRdb's copy keeps in-frame clones and lacks some. The sample records about 210,000 clones, about 86% being singletons. The germline CDR1 and CDR2 sequences are SGHAT and FQNNGV. The V gene end was trimmed by 0 bases and the J gene end by 6 bases; junction bases not matched to a gene: 14. CDR3 length: 18 amino acids. The record originates from a study of cytomegalovirus exposure and HLA in healthy donors. This chain uses TRBV11-2 with TRBJ2-3, with 8 positions matching TRBD1. The receptor's source is a man aged 35 to 55 in good health and CMV-seropositive. Sequencing was carried out using PBMCs. Written as DNA, the CDR3 is TGTGCCAGCAGCTTAGACTTTTACGCAGCAGGGGGCATCGATACGCAGTATTTT. This sequence encodes CASSLDFYAAGGIDTQYF.